Listed below are T cell receptor beta chains from one sample, sequenced in a study of post-analysis software for immune sequencing data. TCRdb re-called the PCR reads with MiXCR, one entry per CDR3 protein. This table has hundreds of thousands of distinct CDR3 sequences, approximately 59% appearing once. Sequencing was carried out using blood. Receptors were obtained from a girl aged 2-10 years with multiple sclerosis. CDR3s include the opening cysteine and the closing phenylalanine or tryptophan. The D gene is left open where the match is weak. Not all rows give a size; the values are once, few, many and, for expanded clones, a class.

d_call clone_size j_call v_call cdr3_nt cdr3_aa
- once TRBJ2-6 TRBV6-5 TGTGCCAGCAGTTGGTCTAGTGGCTCTGGGGCCAACGTCCTGACTTTC CASSWSSGSGANVLTF
TRBD1 - TRBJ2-7 TRBV6-2/TRBV6-3 TGTGCCAGCAGCTGGACAGGGCAGGGCGAGCAGTACTTC CASSWTGQGEQYF
- few TRBJ1-1 TRBV29-1 TGCAGCGTTGCATTCCGACAGCCGAACACTGAAGCTTTCTTT CSVAFRQPNTEAFF
- - TRBJ2-7 TRBV30 TGTGCCTGGAGTGTTAACAGGGACTACGAGCAGTACTTC CAWSVNRDYEQYF
- - TRBJ2-1 TRBV12-3/TRBV12-4 TGTGCCAGCAGTTTATTCTCGGGGGCGGGGGACAATGAGCAGTTCTTC CASSLFSGAGDNEQFF
- - TRBJ1-1 TRBV7-9 TGTGCCAGCAGCCCTCTGGGGAGGACTGAAGCTTTCTTT CASSPLGRTEAFF
- few TRBJ1-2 TRBV10-2 TGCGCCAGCAGTGACGCAGGGGCGAACTATGGCTACACCTTC CASSDAGANYGYTF
TRBD1 few TRBJ2-7 TRBV29-1 TGCAGCGTTGGGACAGGGGGCTACGAGCAGTACTTC CSVGTGGYEQYF
- few TRBJ2-7 TRBV7-3 TGTGCCAGCAGCCACGGACATCGACTGGGGTACGAGCAGTACTTC CASSHGHRLGYEQYF
- - TRBJ2-3 TRBV4-3 TGCGCCAGCAGCCAAGATGATTTTGAGGGCACAGATACGCAGTATTTT CASSQDDFEGTDTQYF
- - TRBJ2-3 TRBV10-3 TGTGCCATCAGTGAGGCTAGCGACTCTTTAGATACGCAGTATTTT CAISEASDSLDTQYF
- once TRBJ2-2 TRBV12-3/TRBV12-4 TGTGCCAGCAGTCCCCGGGTCTGGAACACCGGGGAGCTGTTTTTT CASSPRVWNTGELFF
- once TRBJ1-1 TRBV29-1 TGCAGCGTTAGAAAGGGGTTGAACACTGAAGCTTTCTTT CSVRKGLNTEAFF
- - TRBJ1-2 TRBV12-3/TRBV12-4 TGTGCCAGCAGTTTGAGTGTCGACTATGGCTACACCTTC CASSLSVDYGYTF
- few TRBJ2-3 TRBV20-1 TGCAGTTCCAAAGGAAGGGAGTGGACAGATACGCAGTATTTT CSSKGREWTDTQYF
- - TRBJ1-6 TRBV7-2 TGTGCCAGCAGCTATGACATTTCAGCCCTCCACTTT CASSYDISALHF
- - TRBJ2-1 TRBV6-5 TGTGCCAGCATTGGGACGGCCTCCGGGATTGAGCAGTTCTTC CASIGTASGIEQFF
- - TRBJ2-7 TRBV5-1 TGCGCCAGCAGCGTGAGGGACGCCGCGGGCGAGCAGTACTTC CASSVRDAAGEQYF
- - TRBJ2-5 TRBV11-2 TGTGCCAGCAGTCCCGGGTCCAGGGCGAGAGAGACCCAGTACTTC CASSPGSRARETQYF
TRBD2 few TRBJ2-7 TRBV5-1 TGCGCCAGCAGCGCTAGCGGGACTCGTTCCTCCTACGAGCAGTACTTC CASSASGTRSSYEQYF
TRBD1 - TRBJ1-6 TRBV11-2 TGTGCCAGCAGCTTAGACTACCGACAGGGCTCGAACTCACCCCTCCACTTT CASSLDYRQGSNSPLHF
- many TRBJ1-1 TRBV12-3/TRBV12-4 TGTGCCAGCAGTTTCGAGGGGAACACTGAAGCTTTCTTT CASSFEGNTEAFF
- - TRBJ2-5 TRBV15 TGTGCCACCAGCAGATTGGACAGCCAAGAGACCCAGTACTTC CATSRLDSQETQYF
- few TRBJ2-1 TRBV29-1 TGCAGCGTGTCCCCGAGCTCCTACAATGAGCAGTTCTTC CSVSPSSYNEQFF
- - TRBJ1-1 TRBV6-6 TGTGCCAGCACACTCGCTCCCGAGGGGGACACTGAAGCTTTCTTT CASTLAPEGDTEAFF
TRBD2 few TRBJ2-1 TRBV12-3/TRBV12-4 TGTGCCAGCAGTCCTCTAGCGGGTGAGCAGTTCTTC CASSPLAGEQFF
TRBD1 - TRBJ2-3 TRBV5-1 TGCGCCAGCAGCTCCGTCCAGACAGGGGATAATACGCAGTATTTT CASSSVQTGDNTQYF
TRBD1 - TRBJ2-3 TRBV20-1 TGCAGTGCTAGTGGCTGGGAGGGGGGACAGGGCCCCTCTTGGACGCAGTATTTT CSASGWEGGQGPSWTQYF
TRBD2 - TRBJ2-4 TRBV15 TGTGCCACCAGCCGACTAGCGGGAGAGAGTCAGTACTTC CATSRLAGESQYF
TRBD2 few TRBJ2-1 TRBV6-5 TGTGCCAGCAGTTACGGGACTAGCTCCTACAATGAGCAGTTCTTC CASSYGTSSYNEQFF
- - TRBJ2-1 TRBV5-1 TGCGCCAGCAGTGACCTCGGGGGAAGCTCCTACAATGAGCAGTTCTTC CASSDLGGSSYNEQFF
- - TRBJ2-1 TRBV7-2 TGTGCCAGCAGCTCTTATCTAGCGAGGAATGAGCAGTTCTTC CASSSYLARNEQFF
- - TRBJ1-2 TRBV20-1 TGCAGTGCGCCCACGGGGGCGGGCTATGGCTACACCTTC CSAPTGAGYGYTF
TRBD1 - TRBJ2-2 TRBV12-3/TRBV12-4 TGTGCCAGCAGCTGGGACAGGGCCACCGGGGAGCTGTTTTTT CASSWDRATGELFF
TRBD1 - TRBJ1-2 TRBV28 TGTGCCAGCAGAGTAGACAGGGGATACTATGGCTACACCTTC CASRVDRGYYGYTF
- - TRBJ2-5 TRBV20-1 TGCAGTGCTTTGGTGGCTCCTAAAACCCAAGAGACCCAGTACTTC CSALVAPKTQETQYF
- - TRBJ1-5 TRBV15 TGTGCCACCAGCAGAGATCTGGGGGGCAATCAGCCCCAGCATTTT CATSRDLGGNQPQHF
- - TRBJ2-5 TRBV6-2/TRBV6-3 TGTGCCAGCAGGAGAGCCACGGACCCTAAGAAGGTCGAGACCCAGTACTTC CASRRATDPKKVETQYF
- - TRBJ1-6 TRBV12-3/TRBV12-4 TGTGCCAGCAGTTCGACAGCCTCATATAATTCACCCCTCCACTTT CASSSTASYNSPLHF
TRBD1 few TRBJ2-7 TRBV10-3 TGTGCCATCAGTGCGCGGTCCGGGACAGCTACCTACGAGCAGTACTTC CAISARSGTATYEQYF
- - TRBJ2-1 TRBV6-5 TGTGCCAGCAGTTACGGATTCGGGGACTTAAACAATGAGCAGTTCTTC CASSYGFGDLNNEQFF
- - TRBJ1-1 TRBV5-1 TGCGCCAGCAGCTTGCAGTGGGGAGGGTCGAACACTGAAGCTTTCTTT CASSLQWGGSNTEAFF
- - TRBJ2-3 TRBV11-2 TGTGCCAGCAGCTTAGGAGGGATGTGGCCAGATACGCAGTATTTT CASSLGGMWPDTQYF
- - TRBJ1-2 TRBV10-1 TGCGCCAGCAGTGAGTCGAGGGCGTGGGGCTACACCTTC CASSESRAWGYTF
- - TRBJ1-1 TRBV18 TGTGCCAGCTCACCACCGGATAAGAACACTGAAGCTTTCTTT CASSPPDKNTEAFF